This T cell receptor beta chain was profiled in a study of T cell responses to AZD1222 COVID-19 vaccine. Sequencing used immunoSEQ multiplex PCR; TCRdb keeps in-frame clones, though not all of them. The sample holds 130,000 or so clones; more than 80% are singletons and the top ten take about 7.5%. The CDR3 runs to 12 residues. Trimming cost V 2 bases and J 2 bases, with 3 bases left between them. Source: peripheral blood, taken 28 days after the second dose of the MenACWY control vaccine. The clonotype was recovered from an adult who received the MenACWY meningococcal vaccine as a control. The rearrangement uses TRBV12-3 or TRBV12-4 and TRBJ1-2; D not resolved. Here the CDR3 reads CASSLQNYGYTF. The CDR3 DNA reads TGTGCCAGCAGTTTACAGAACTATGGCTACACCTTC.